This T cell receptor beta chain came from a study of breast tumors, draining lymph nodes, adjacent tissues. Study outcomes and limitations: Tumors had less TCR diversity than lymph nodes, more than nontumor tissue. Compared with basal-like, luminal-like tumors shared significantly more repertoire with nontumor tissue.

Breast cancer patients provided tissue from their axillary draining lymph nodes. As to this clonotype: Its antigen remains unidentified.

TCRdb reanalysed the multiplex PCR reads using MiXCR and keeps one entry per CDR3 protein. The sample carries some 200,000 distinct CDR3 sequences, around a third recorded once. V lost 3 bases to trimming and J lost 3 bases, with 14 bases between them. This CDR3 spans 15 amino acids. Germline CDR1 is MNHNS and CDR2 is SASEGT. The specimen sequenced was axillary lymph node tissue. The rearrangement links TRBV6-1 to TRBJ1-2, with D unclear. The receptor comes from a female donor with breast cancer. Some clones in this sample may be carry-over from other donors' samples. This CDR3 is CASSELPSPDYGYTF. The CDR3 nucleotides read TGTGCCAGCAGTGAGTTGCCCTCCCCCGACTATGGCTACACCTTC.